A single sample is the source of the 8 T cell receptor beta chains below, sequenced in a study of shared clonotypes between healthy human individuals (dated by TCRdb to about 2020). Library preparation employed the immunoSEQ multiplex PCR assay. The table comes from immuneACCESS by way of TCRdb, which keeps in-frame sequences with V and J called. Part of the clones is missing from these tables; in studies checked, under half for an unresolved V gene and the rest for unknown reasons. Across this sample there are hundreds of thousands of clones, with around 73% seen only once. The top ten clones comprise around 1.7% of the sample. Sequencing used memory CD4+ T cells sorted from blood. The cell subset or site label for this specimen denotes: CD45RA-negative fraction. The receptors here all came from a woman aged 30 to 39 in good health.

In its sample, this clone was seen once. This CDR3 is CASSYAGTGTYEQYF. CDR3 coding DNA: TGTGCCAGCAGTTACGCCGGGACAGGGACCTACGAGCAGTACTTC. The chain is built from TRBV6-5 and TRBJ2-7, with 9 bases lining up with TRBD1. Germline values: CDR1 MNHEY, CDR2 SVGAGI. V was pared by 2 bases and J by 2 bases, with 4 bases of the junction left unmatched. The CDR3 length is 15 residues.

This clone was seen only a few times. The chain is built from TRBV11-2 and TRBJ2-5; TRBD1 might be the D (6 bases). CDR3 size: 15 residues. With 5 bases removed from V and 5 bases from J, the gap between germline ends came to 18 bases. The germline V gene has CDR1 SGHAT and CDR2 FQNNGV. CDR3 nucleotides: TGTGCCAGCAGCAGTACCCAGGGGTGGTGGGAGACCCAGTACTTC. Its translation is CASSSTQGWWETQYF.

J is TRBJ2-5 and V is TRBV4-2; 8 nucleotides agree with TRBD2. Germline loops: CDR1 LGHNA, CDR2 YNFKEQ. Trimming at V came to 3 bases and at J to 1 base, leaving 4 bases not matched to a gene. The CDR3 contains 15 residues. The CDR3 here is CASSQKSGSQETQYF. Here the CDR3 DNA reads TGTGCCAGCAGCCAGAAAAGCGGGAGCCAAGAGACCCAGTACTTC.

The rearrangement joins TRBV28 to TRBJ1-1; D unresolved. Trimming removed 3 bases from V and 3 bases from J, with 11 bases in between. Germline V gives CDR1 MDHEN, CDR2 SYDVKM. The CDR3 length is 14 residues. The DNA for the CDR3 is TGTGCCAGCAGTTTGGAGGCGGGGTACACTGAAGCTTTCTTT. Translated, it gives CASSLEAGYTEAFF. Full variable domain (remainder filled in from reference TRBV28 and TRBJ1-1): DVKVTQSSRYLVKRTGEKVFLECVQDMDHENMFWYRQDPGLGLRLIYFSYDVKMKEKGDIPEGYSVSREKKERFSLILESASTNQTSMYLCASSLEAGYTEAFFGQGTRLTVV.

This rearrangement joins TRBV4-1 to TRBJ2-1; 12 bases are a match to TRBD2. The junction had 15 bases not matched to a gene; V was cut back by 2 bases and J by 10 bases. The CDR3 has 18 amino acids. The germline V gene has CDR1 MGHRA and CDR2 YSYEKL. The CDR3 region is CASSQSPSGRARSSEQFF. CDR3 coding DNA: TGCGCCAGCAGCCAATCCCCTAGCGGGAGGGCCCGGTCGTCCGAGCAGTTCTTC.

The CDR3 nucleotides are TGTGCCAGCAGTGAAGACTATACAGGGGCGGGCTATGGCTACACCTTC. Protein product: CASSEDYTGAGYGYTF. The rearrangement uses TRBV2 and TRBJ1-2; 7 bases are a match to TRBD1. The V segment lost 1 base and the J segment 4 bases; nucleotides outside the gene matches: 9. The CDR3 covers 16 residues. The germline CDR1 and CDR2 sequences are SNHLY and FYNNEI. Full variable domain (remainder filled in from reference TRBV2 and TRBJ1-2): EPEVTQTPSHQVTQMGQEVILRCVPISNHLYFYWYRQILGQKVEFLVSFYNNEISEKSEIFDDQFSVERPDGSNFTLKIRSTKLEDSAMYFCASSEDYTGAGYGYTFGSGTRLTVV.

This chain joins TRBV29-1 and TRBJ1-5; possibly TRBD1 for D (5 bases). CDR3 length: 14 amino acids. Germline values: CDR1 SQVTM, CDR2 ANQGSEA. The germline V and J ends were trimmed by 6 bases and 0 bases, with 12 bases remaining between them. In nucleotides, the CDR3 is TGCAGCGTGGCAAACGGGGCTAGCAATCAGCCCCAGCATTTT. Translated, it gives CSVANGASNQPQHF.

The sample holds a few counts of this clone. The V call is TRBV7-3, the J call TRBJ2-2; D perhaps matches TRBD2 (6 bases). Looked up from germline, CDR1 is SGHTA and CDR2 is FQGTGA. Trimming pared 5 bases from V and 5 bases from J, leaving 9 bases between. The CDR3 runs 13 residues. CDR3 sequence: CASSLGRTGELFF. CDR3 nucleotides: TGTGCCAGCAGCCTAGGGAGGACCGGGGAGCTGTTTTTT.